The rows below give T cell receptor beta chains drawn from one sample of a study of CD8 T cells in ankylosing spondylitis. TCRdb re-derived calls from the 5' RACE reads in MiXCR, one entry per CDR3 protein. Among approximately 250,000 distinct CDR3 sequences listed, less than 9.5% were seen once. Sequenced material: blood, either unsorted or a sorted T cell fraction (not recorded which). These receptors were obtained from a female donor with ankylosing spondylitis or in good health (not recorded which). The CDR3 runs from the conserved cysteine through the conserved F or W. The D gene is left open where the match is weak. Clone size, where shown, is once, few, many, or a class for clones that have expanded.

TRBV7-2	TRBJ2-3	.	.	TGTGCCAGCAGCCGAGGCGCAATTTTAGCCGATACGCAGTATTTT	CASSRGAILADTQYF
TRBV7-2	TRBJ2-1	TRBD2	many	TGTGCCAGCAGCTTCTTAGCGGGAGGGCCCTACAATGAGCAGTTCTTC	CASSFLAGGPYNEQFF
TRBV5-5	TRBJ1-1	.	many	TGTGCCAGCAGCTTGGGTGTTGGAACTGAAGCTTTCTTT	CASSLGVGTEAFF
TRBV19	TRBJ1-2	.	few	TGTGCCAGTTTCGCCCGGGCTCACTATGGCTACACCTTC	CASFARAHYGYTF
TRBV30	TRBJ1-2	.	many	TGTGCCTGGAGTGTCCCGAATGGCTACACCTTC	CAWSVPNGYTF
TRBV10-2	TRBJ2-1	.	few	TGCGCCAGCAGTGAGGGGACGTCCACCTACAATGAGCAGTTCTTC	CASSEGTSTYNEQFF
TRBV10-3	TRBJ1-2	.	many	TGTGCCATCAGTGAGTTCGGGCGAGATGGCTACACCTTC	CAISEFGRDGYTF
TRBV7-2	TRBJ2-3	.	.	TGTGCCAGCAGCCGGCGAGCGACTGGGGCAGATACGCAGTATTTT	CASSRRATGADTQYF
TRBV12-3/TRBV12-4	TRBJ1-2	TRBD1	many	TGTGCCAGCACCACCCGAGAGACAGGGCGAAATGGCTACACCTTC	CASTTRETGRNGYTF
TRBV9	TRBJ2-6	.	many	TGTGCCAGCAGCGTAGATCGAGGTTTGAGGAGCTCTGGGGCCAACGTCCTGACTTTC	CASSVDRGLRSSGANVLTF
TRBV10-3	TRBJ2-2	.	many	TGTGCCATCAGTGAGGACAGGCCACACACCGGGGAGCTGTTTTTT	CAISEDRPHTGELFF
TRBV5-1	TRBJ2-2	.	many	TGCGCCAGCAGCTTGATCCAGGGCAGCACCGGGGAGCTGTTTTTT	CASSLIQGSTGELFF
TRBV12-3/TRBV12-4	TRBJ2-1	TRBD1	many	TGTGCCAGCAGTTTAGAACAGGGGATGAGGGATGAGCAGTTCTTC	CASSLEQGMRDEQFF
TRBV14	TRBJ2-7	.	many	TGTGCCAGCAGCCAAGGACCGGGGTCCCTCTCCTACGAGCAGTACTTC	CASSQGPGSLSYEQYF
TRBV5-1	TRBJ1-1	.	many	TGCGCCAGCAGTAGGGATGGGACTGAAGCTTTCTTT	CASSRDGTEAFF
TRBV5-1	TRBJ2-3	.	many	TGCGCCAGCAGCTTGGGTCCGGGACTTCAAGATACGCAGTATTTT	CASSLGPGLQDTQYF
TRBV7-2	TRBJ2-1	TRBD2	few	TGTGCCAGCAGCTTGACTAGCGGCCCCTCAATTCGCAATGAGCAGTTCTTC	CASSLTSGPSIRNEQFF
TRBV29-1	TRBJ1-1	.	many	TGCAGCGCCGACCGAGGCCCGGGGGAAGCTTTCTTT	CSADRGPGEAFF
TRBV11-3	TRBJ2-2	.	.	TGTGCCAGCAGCTTTAGTGAGGCCACCGGGGAGCTGTTTTTT	CASSFSEATGELFF
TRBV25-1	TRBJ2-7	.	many	TGTGCCAGCAGTGAACAGGGTTACGAGCAGTACTTC	CASSEQGYEQYF
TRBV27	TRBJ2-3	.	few	TGTGCCAGCAGTTTATGGGGGCTGAGCCCCAGGGAGGCGCAGTATTTT	CASSLWGLSPREAQYF